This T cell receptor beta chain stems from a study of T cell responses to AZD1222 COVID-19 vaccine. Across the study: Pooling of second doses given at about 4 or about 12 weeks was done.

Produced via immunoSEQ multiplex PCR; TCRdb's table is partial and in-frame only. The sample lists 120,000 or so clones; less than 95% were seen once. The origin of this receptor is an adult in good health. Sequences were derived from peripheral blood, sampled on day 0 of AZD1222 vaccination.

The CDR3 reads CASSEAGTSGSYEQYF. CDR3 coding DNA: TGTGCCAGCAGTGAAGCAGGGACTAGCGGTTCGTACGAGCAGTACTTC. The chain joins TRBV6-1 to TRBJ2-7; 11 bases align to TRBD2. CDR1 is MNHNS and CDR2 is SASEGT in the germline V gene. J gave up 4 bases and V 0 bases, and 5 bases lay outside the gene matches. This CDR3 has 16 residues.